Presented here are 29 T cell receptor beta chains from one specimen sequenced in a study of T cells in Graves' hyperthyroidism and ophthalmopathy. Amplified TCR beta CDR3 regions came from RNA transcripts. The TCR CDR3 was amplified in a first-round RT-PCR using the HTBI primer set. One entry per CDR3 protein, called by TCRdb with MiXCR from the multiplex PCR reads. The sample has about 570,000 distinct CDR3 sequences, roughly 46% seen once. The sample taken for sequencing was peripheral blood or thyroid tissue (not recorded which). These receptors originate from an adult woman with Graves' disease, either hyperthyroidism or ophthalmopathy (not recorded which).

V is TRBV5-5 and J is TRBJ1-2; D is possibly TRBD1 (6 bases). Germline V gene sequence: CDR1 SGHKS, CDR2 YYEKEE (reference sequence). The CDR3 extends over 15 amino acids. V was pared by 2 bases and J by 6 bases, with 17 bases between. The CDR3: CASSLGGAVIDGYTF. The CDR3 DNA sequence: TGTGCCAGCAGCTTAGGGGGGGCCGTCATAGATGGCTACACCTTC.

Regarding this clonotype: The junction departs from the called germline gene at one end, perhaps through a read error. This sequence joins TRBV5-1 and TRBJ1-1, with 8 bases identical to TRBD1. This CDR3 spans 14 amino acids. Germline V gene sequence: CDR1 SGHRS, CDR2 YFSETQ. CDR3 in amino acids: CASSRDRPNTEAFF. In DNA form, the CDR3 reads TGCGCCAGCAGCCGGGACAGGCCGAACACTGAGGCTTTCTTT.

This clonotype was seen at least ten times. This chain uses TRBV11-2 with TRBJ1-6; perhaps TRBD1 as D (6 bases). V lost 5 bases, J lost 8 bases, and 25 bases lay in between. The CDR3 is 18 amino acids. Per the germline V gene, CDR1 is SGHAT and CDR2 is FQNNGV. The CDR3 region is CASSPNRAPFLSHSPLHF. CDR3 DNA: TGTGCCAGCAGCCCTAACAGGGCCCCCTTCCTTTCACATTCACCCCTCCACTTT.

There are a few counts of this clonotype. The chain employs TRBV27 and TRBJ1-2; unclear D gene. CDR1 and CDR2 from the germline V gene are MNHEY and SMNVEV (reference sequence). CDR3 length: 15 amino acids. V was shortened by 4 bases and J by 4 bases, with 16 bases between the two germline ends. The CDR3 bases are TGTGCCAGCAGTTCTACCCTGCGTTCGGGCTATGGCTACACCTTC. Translation gives CASSSTLRSGYGYTF.

On this clonotype: The junction differs from germline at one of its ends, possibly a read error. The CDR3 reads CAWSVEGEASF. In nucleotides, the CDR3 is TGTGCCTGGAGTGTAGAGGGGGAAGCTTCCTTT. The rearrangement links TRBV30 to TRBJ1-1, with D possibly being TRBD1 (6 bases). Germline CDR1 GTSNPN, CDR2 SVGIG (reference sequence). This CDR3 has 11 residues.

This clonotype occurred many times. The rearrangement joins TRBV20-1 to TRBJ1-2, with TRBD1 identical over 7 bases. The CDR3 runs to 12 residues. CDR1 and CDR2 from the germline V gene are DFQATT and SNEGSKA (reference sequence). Germline trimming cut 5 bases from V and 6 bases from J; bases unmatched to any gene: 6. The CDR3 here is CSAVQGIDGYTF. CDR3 in DNA: TGCAGTGCTGTACAGGGGATCGATGGCTACACCTTC.

The rearrangement uses TRBV28 and TRBJ1-6; D may be TRBD1 (5 bases). This CDR3 comprises 15 residues. Germline V gives CDR1 MDHEN, CDR2 SYDVKM. The ends were cut back, 7 bases at V and 11 bases at J, with 21 bases in the middle. The CDR3 nucleotides are TGTGCCAGCACCTGGGACTCGACGGGAGCGGCACCCCTCCACTTT. Encoded protein: CASTWDSTGAAPLHF.

This clonotype was counted many times. The chain uses TRBV6-5 and TRBJ2-7; TRBD1 matches 8 bases. The CDR3 spans 14 residues. Germline lookup yields CDR1 MNHEY and CDR2 SVGAGI. The trim removed 6 bases at V and 4 bases at J, leaving 8 bases unmatched. CDR3 protein: CASRGRQGWYEQYF. DNA of the CDR3: TGTGCCAGCAGAGGCCGACAGGGGTGGTACGAGCAGTACTTC.

V usage is TRBV25-1 and J usage is TRBJ1-2; 7 nucleotides match TRBD1. The CDR3 consists of 14 residues. V lost 5 bases and J lost 6; bases outside the gene matches: 9. CDR1 MGHDK and CDR2 SYGVNS come from the germline V gene. In nucleotides, the CDR3 is TGTGCCAGCAGTCCCGACGACAGGGTTCATGGCTACACCTTC. It encodes CASSPDDRVHGYTF.

A few counts support this clonotype. A clone one base away is much larger, so this may be a read error. The CDR3 does not end in the conserved phenylalanine or tryptophan, so this is likely a read error. V gene TRBV6-6 combines with J gene TRBJ1-1, with unresolved D. Deletions cut 2 bases from V and 7 bases from J, with 8 bases between. Germline loops: CDR1 MNHNY, CDR2 SVGAGI (reference sequence). There are 12 residues in the CDR3. CDR3 sequence reads: CASSYPGREAFL. The DNA for the CDR3 is TGTGCCAGCAGTTACCCCGGACGTGAAGCTTTCCTT.

This clonotype was counted at least ten times. The rearrangement joins TRBV27 to TRBJ1-4; D not certain. In germline, CDR1 is MNHEY, CDR2 SMNVEV (reference sequence). Trimming left V 8 bases short and J 0 bases short, with 7 bases between. The CDR3 extends over 13 amino acids. CDR3 residues: CASSPATNEKLFF. The CDR3 region has the DNA TGTGCCAGCTCACCGGCAACTAATGAAAAACTGTTTTTT.

This clonotype appeared a few times. V gene TRBV28 combines with J gene TRBJ2-7; D gene unclear. Between the trimmed V and J ends, which lost 7 bases and 2 bases, there was a span of 15 bases. CDR3 length equals 14 residues. Germline values: CDR1 MDHEN, CDR2 SYDVKM. This CDR3 is CASISLAHAYEQYF. CDR3 nucleotides: TGTGCCAGCATCTCCCTGGCCCACGCCTACGAGCAGTACTTC. Full variable domain (rest looked up from reference TRBV28 and TRBJ2-7): DVKVTQSSRYLVKRTGEKVFLECVQDMDHENMFWYRQDPGLGLRLIYFSYDVKMKEKGDIPEGYSVSREKKERFSLILESASTNQTSMYLCASISLAHAYEQYFGPGTRLTVT.

J is TRBJ2-7 and V is TRBV2, with 8 bases aligning to TRBD2. Trimming took 7 bases from V and 5 from J; bases not matched to a gene: 22. This CDR3 is built from 18 residues. Germline V CDR1 and CDR2: SNHLY, FYNNEI. CDR3 sequence (DNA): TGTGCCAGCACCCTAGCCAGCACTGAAGCGGGAGAGGGGAACGAGCAGTACTTC. This translates into CASTLASTEAGEGNEQYF.

This chain joins TRBV28 and TRBJ2-7; D might be TRBD2 (7 bases). This CDR3 spans 16 amino acids. Per germline, CDR1 MDHEN and CDR2 SYDVKM. V shed 7 bases and J shed 3 bases, with 22 bases lying between them. CDR3 sequence (DNA): TGTGCCAGCACCAAAGGGGGTAGCGGGCGCTACTACGAGCAGTACTTC. This encodes CASTKGGSGRYYEQYF.

About this clonotype: Given a much more abundant clone one base away, this may be a read error. The J gene is TRBJ2-7, the V gene TRBV7-9; D possibly corresponds to TRBD2 (5 bases). The CDR3 spans 13 residues. Germline lookup yields CDR1 SEHNR and CDR2 FQNEAQ (reference sequence). Trimming took 4 bases from V and 4 from J, leaving 11 bases between them. This chain's CDR3 is CASSSDGLYEQYF. The CDR3 DNA reads as TGTGCCAGCAGCTCGGACGGACTTTACGAGCAGTACTTC.

For this clonotype: Being one base from a much bigger clone, this may be a read error. Here the CDR3 DNA reads TGTGCCAGCGTCCACGGGACAGGGTGGGAGCCCCAGCATTTT. Translation: CASVHGTGWEPQHF. The rearrangement joins TRBV25-1 to TRBJ1-5, with 9 bases that match TRBD1. Losses at the gene ends were 8 bases for V and 8 bases for J; bases not matched to a gene: 10. This CDR3 comprises 14 residues. The V gene's germline CDR1 is MGHDK and CDR2 SYGVNS.

In this sample, this clonotype turned up a few times. At one boundary the junction diverges from the germline segment, which might be a read error. This chain links TRBV28 with TRBJ2-7; 7 bases are shared with TRBD2. Looked up from germline, CDR1 is MDHEN and CDR2 is SYDVKM. The CDR3 covers 16 residues. The CDR3 reads CASTLVGGAGSRGLNF. CDR3 sequence (DNA): TGTGCCAGCACCCTAGTTGGTGGAGCGGGGAGCAGAGGCCTCAACTTC.

The chain combines TRBV6-1 with TRBJ1-2; no clear D gene. The germline CDR1 and CDR2 sequences are MNHNS and SASEGT. Trimming shortened V by 5 bases and J by 2 bases, and 18 bases separated the two germline ends. The CDR3 loop spans 16 amino acids. CDR3 sequence: CASSPSSGRPNYGYTF. CDR3 nucleotide sequence: TGTGCCAGCAGTCCAAGCTCGGGCAGGCCCAACTATGGCTACACCTTC.

The chain recombines TRBV7-2 with TRBJ1-1, with 7 nucleotides matching TRBD1. Trimming cost V 5 bases and J 9 bases; bases outside gene matches: 9. The CDR3 has 13 amino acids. The germline V gene has CDR1 SGHTA and CDR2 FQGNSA. The CDR3 spells CASSNRQGAQAFF. As DNA, the CDR3 is TGTGCCAGCAGCAACCGACAGGGTGCTCAAGCTTTCTTT.

This clonotype was observed at least ten times. The genes are TRBV5-1 and TRBJ2-7; possible D gene TRBD1, 6 bases. The CDR3 runs 16 residues. Between the trimmed V and J ends, which lost 5 bases and 0 bases, there was a span of 18 bases. Germline lookup yields CDR1 SGHRS and CDR2 YFSETQ. CDR3 residues: CASSGSAGTYSYEQYF. CDR3 nucleotides: TGCGCCAGCAGTGGTTCAGCCGGGACATACTCCTACGAGCAGTACTTC.

This clonotype has only a few counts. This chain connects TRBV7-2 to TRBJ1-2, with a tentative D call TRBD1 (5 bases). Germline V lookup: CDR1 SGHTA, CDR2 FQGNSA. This CDR3 is 12 amino acids long. Trimming took off 3 bases at V and 4 bases at J, with 6 bases between the two ends. CDR3 coding DNA: TGTGCCAGCAGCTTGACAGCCTATGGCTACACCTTC. Translation gives CASSLTAYGYTF.

The chain links TRBV10-3 to TRBJ2-3; D is uncertain. Trimming shortened V by 7 bases and J by 2 bases, and 4 bases separated the two germline ends. The CDR3 runs 11 residues. Germline lookup yields CDR1 ENHRY and CDR2 SYGVKD. CDR3 region: CAIKDTDTQYF. Written as DNA, the CDR3 is TGTGCCATCAAAGACACAGATACGCAGTATTTT.

This clonotype is a singleton in its sample. In nucleotides, the CDR3 is TGTGCCAGCAGCGCAAGGGAACGGGGGGGAACTGAAGCTTTCTTT. This codes for CASSARERGGTEAFF. V and J are TRBV7-9 and TRBJ1-1, with D tentatively TRBD1 (5 bases). The germline V gene encodes CDR1 SEHNR and CDR2 FQNEAQ (reference sequence). The CDR3 consists of 15 residues. Between the trimmed V and J ends, which lost 5 bases and 5 bases, there was a span of 18 bases.

With respect to this clonotype: The junction departs from germline at one end; a sequencing error may be responsible. The J gene is TRBJ1-2, the V gene TRBV10-2; 7 positions agree with TRBD1. The germline gives CDR1 WSHSY, CDR2 SAAADI. The CDR3 extends over 13 amino acids. Written as DNA, the CDR3 is TGCGCCGGCAGGCAGGGGGAAAGAAATGGCTACACCTTC. Amino acids: CAGRQGERNGYTF.

This clonotype was observed at least ten times. The chain carries TRBV7-9 and TRBJ1-2; possible D gene TRBD1, 5 bases. The V end lost 8 bases, the J end lost 3 bases, and 7 bases lay between the germline ends. This CDR3 contains 11 residues. The germline V gene encodes CDR1 SEHNR and CDR2 FQNEAQ (reference sequence). This chain's CDR3 is CASSRDYGYTF. Written as DNA, the CDR3 is TGTGCCAGCTCCAGGGACTATGGCTACACCTTC.

In this sample, this clonotype turned up many times. The chain has TRBV9 and TRBJ1-2; D perhaps matches TRBD1 (5 bases). CDR3 length equals 15 residues. V was shortened by 3 bases and J by 8 bases, with 20 bases between the two germline ends. Germline V CDR1 and CDR2: SGDLS, YYNGEE. For the CDR3, the DNA is TGTGCCAGCAGCGCCCCGGGGCCTGGCGCAGGAGGCTACACCTTC. Residues: CASSAPGPGAGGYTF.

This clonotype came up many times. The rearrangement uses TRBV2 and TRBJ1-1; D unresolved. The CDR3 extends over 14 amino acids. The germline V gene has CDR1 SNHLY and CDR2 FYNNEI. V lost 0 bases and J lost 1, with 6 bases in between. The CDR3 DNA reads TGTGCCAGCAGTGAAGCGCTTGGGAACACTGAAGCTTTCTTT. Its protein product is CASSEALGNTEAFF.

The genes are TRBV5-1 and TRBJ2-5, with a tentative D call TRBD2 (6 bases). Trimming took 4 bases from V and 5 from J, leaving 12 bases between them. The CDR3 has 13 amino acids. Germline V CDR1 and CDR2: SGHRS, YFSETQ. The CDR3 DNA reads TGCGCCAGCAGCCTGGAGGGGATGGAGACCCAGTACTTC. Protein: CASSLEGMETQYF.

This clonotype was picked up many times. CDR3 sequence: CASSSLPERGLNGYTF. Here the CDR3 DNA reads TGTGCCAGCAGCTCGCTACCAGAAAGGGGGCTGAATGGCTACACCTTC. This rearrangement joins TRBV7-9 to TRBJ1-2; 7 bases are a match to TRBD1. Germline loops: CDR1 SEHNR, CDR2 FQNEAQ (reference sequence). V was pared by 4 bases and J by 6 bases, with 14 bases of the junction left unmatched. This CDR3 is built from 16 residues.